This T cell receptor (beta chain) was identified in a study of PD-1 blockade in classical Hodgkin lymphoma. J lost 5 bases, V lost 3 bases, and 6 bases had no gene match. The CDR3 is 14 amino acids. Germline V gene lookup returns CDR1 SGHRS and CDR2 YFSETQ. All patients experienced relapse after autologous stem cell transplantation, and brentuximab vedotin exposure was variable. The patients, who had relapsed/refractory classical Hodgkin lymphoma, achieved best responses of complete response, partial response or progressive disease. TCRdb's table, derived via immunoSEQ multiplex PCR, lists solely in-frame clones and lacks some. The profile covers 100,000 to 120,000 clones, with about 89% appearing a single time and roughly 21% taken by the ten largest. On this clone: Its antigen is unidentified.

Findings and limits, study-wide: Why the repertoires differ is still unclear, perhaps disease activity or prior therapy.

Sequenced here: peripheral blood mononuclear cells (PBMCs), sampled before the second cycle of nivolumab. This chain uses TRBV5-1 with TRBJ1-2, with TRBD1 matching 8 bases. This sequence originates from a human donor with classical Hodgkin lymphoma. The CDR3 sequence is CASSSDRARYGYTF. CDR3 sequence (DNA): TGCGCCAGCAGCTCGGACAGGGCAAGATATGGCTACACCTTC. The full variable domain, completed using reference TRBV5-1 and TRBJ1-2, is KAGVTQTPRYLIKTRGQQVTLSCSPISGHRSVSWYQQTPGQGLQFLFEYFSETQRNKGNFPGRFSGRQFSNSRSEMNVSTLELGDSALYLCASSSDRARYGYTFGSGTRLTVV.